Below, 11 T cell receptor beta chains from the same sample are listed, as sequenced in a study of blood T cell repertoires in COVID-19. Assay used: immunoSEQ multiplex PCR; TCRdb lists only in-frame clones, some missing. Among about 89,000 clones listed, around 93% were seen once. Sequencing input: peripheral blood. Receptors were obtained from a human donor with active COVID-19. The donor label of this sample is uncertain.

The chain carries TRBV27 and TRBJ2-1, with 9 bases lining up with TRBD1. V lost 2 bases and J lost 6; bases outside the gene matches: 2. This CDR3 region has 14 residues. Germline V CDR1 and CDR2: MNHEY, SMNVEV (reference sequence). The CDR3 protein is CASSLGQGRNEQFF. The CDR3 DNA reads TGTGCCAGCAGTTTAGGACAGGGGCGCAATGAGCAGTTCTTC.

On this clone: Different DNA sequences within this sample yield the same CDR3. The V gene is TRBV18, the J gene TRBJ1-3; D is ambiguous. CDR1 and CDR2 from the germline V gene are KGHSH and LQKENI. Trimming removed 3 bases at V and 4 bases at J, with 10 bases between. The CDR3 consists of 14 residues. The CDR3: CASSPAGSGNTIYF. The CDR3 DNA is TGTGCCAGCTCACCGGCAGGTTCGGGAAACACCATATATTTT.

V and J are TRBV29-1 and TRBJ1-1, with 11 bases matching TRBD1. The V gene's germline CDR1 is SQVTM and CDR2 ANQGSEA. CDR3 length: 13 amino acids. Trimming at V came to 3 bases and at J to 4 bases, leaving 1 base not matched to a gene. CDR3 residues: CSVEGTGGTEAFF. CDR3 coding DNA: TGCAGCGTTGAGGGGACAGGGGGCACTGAAGCTTTCTTT. Full variable domain (rest looked up from reference TRBV29-1 and TRBJ1-1): SAVISQKPSRDICQRGTSLTIQCQVDSQVTMMFWYRQQPGQSLTLIATANQGSEATYESGFVIDKFPISRPNLTFSTLTVSNMSPEDSSIYLCSVEGTGGTEAFFGQGTRLTVV.

The chain joins TRBV6-5 to TRBJ2-5; tentatively, D is TRBD2 (5 bases). V was clipped by 3 bases and J by 5 bases, with 10 bases between them. The CDR3 runs to 13 residues. Looked up from germline, CDR1 is MNHEY and CDR2 is SVGAGI. The CDR3 reads CASSYLAGETQYF. Here the CDR3 DNA reads TGTGCCAGCAGTTATCTAGCCGGGGAGACCCAGTACTTC.

The chain joins TRBV21-1 to TRBJ2-7; the tabulated D call, TRBD1, remains unverified against the DNA. TRBV21-1 is a pseudogene. This CDR3 contains 14 residues. The CDR3 is CASTPNRATYEQYF. The CDR3 region has the DNA TGTGCCAGCACGCCGAACAGGGCTACCTACGAGCAGTACTTC.

V is TRBV4-1 and J is TRBJ2-7; D is uncertain. This CDR3 has 13 residues. Per the germline V gene, CDR1 is MGHRA and CDR2 is YSYEKL. The V end lost 3 bases, the J end lost 3 bases, and 9 bases lay between the germline ends. This CDR3 reads CASSQPGIYEQYF. The CDR3 nucleotides read TGCGCCAGCAGCCAGCCAGGAATCTACGAGCAGTACTTC.

The rearrangement links TRBV6-1 to TRBJ1-2; 8 nucleotides agree with TRBD1. CDR1 is MNHNS and CDR2 is SASEGT in the germline V gene. CDR3 length: 15 amino acids. The V gene end was trimmed by 3 bases and the J gene end by 3 bases; junction bases not matched to a gene: 6. CDR3 loop: CASSDRGLLYYGYTF. The CDR3 DNA follows: TGTGCCAGCAGTGACAGGGGGCTCCTCTACTATGGCTACACCTTC.

The chain couples TRBV11-3 to TRBJ1-1; D is unresolved. Germline V gene sequence: CDR1 SGHNT, CDR2 YENEEA. Trimming pared 4 bases from V and 5 bases from J, leaving 11 bases between. This CDR3 is 13 amino acids long. The CDR3 nucleotides read TGTGCCAGCAGCTCCGCGGGGTGGACTGAAGCTTTCTTT. Residues: CASSSAGWTEAFF. The full variable domain, rest sourced from reference TRBV11-3 and TRBJ1-1, is EAGVVQSPRYKIIEKKQPVAFWCNPISGHNTLYWYLQNLGQGPELLIRYENEEAVDDSQLPKDRFSAERLKGVDSTLKIQPAELGDSAVYLCASSSAGWTEAFFGQGTRLTVV.

The chain links TRBV9 to TRBJ1-5; D might be TRBD1 (5 bases). The V and J ends lost 0 bases and 4 bases respectively, with 8 bases between them. Per germline, CDR1 SGDLS and CDR2 YYNGEE. This CDR3 has 14 residues. Written as DNA, the CDR3 is TGTGCCAGCAGCGTAGGACAGAGTAATCAGCCCCAGCATTTT. It specifies CASSVGQSNQPQHF.

This clone was found a few times. The chain joins TRBV6-1 to TRBJ1-2; D is possibly TRBD1 (6 bases). V was clipped by 1 base and J by 1 base, with 10 bases between them. The CDR3 contains 15 residues. Germline V lookup: CDR1 MNHNS, CDR2 SASEGT. CDR3 nucleotide sequence: TGTGCCAGCAGTGAAGGCACAGGGCTTAACTATGGCTACACCTTC. This encodes CASSEGTGLNYGYTF.

The CDR3 spells CASSEVQSTGELFF. Here the CDR3 DNA reads TGTGCCAGCAGTGAAGTACAGTCCACCGGGGAGCTGTTTTTT. V is TRBV2 and J is TRBJ2-2; no firm D call. The CDR3 is 14 amino acids. The V end was cut by 1 base, the J end by 4 bases, with 7 bases between. CDR1 and CDR2 from the germline V gene are SNHLY and FYNNEI.